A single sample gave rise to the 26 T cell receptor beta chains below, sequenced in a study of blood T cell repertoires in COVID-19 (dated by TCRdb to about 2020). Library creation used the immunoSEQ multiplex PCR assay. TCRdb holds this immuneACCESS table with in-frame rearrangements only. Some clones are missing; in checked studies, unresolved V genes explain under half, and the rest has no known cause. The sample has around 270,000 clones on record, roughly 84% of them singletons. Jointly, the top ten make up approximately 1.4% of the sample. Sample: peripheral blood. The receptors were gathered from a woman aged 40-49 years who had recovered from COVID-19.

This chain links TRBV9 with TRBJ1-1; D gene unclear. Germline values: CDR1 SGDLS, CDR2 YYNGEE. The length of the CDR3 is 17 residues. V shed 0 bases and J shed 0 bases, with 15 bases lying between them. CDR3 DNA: TGTGCCAGCAGCGTAGTGAGTCGGGAACAGTTGAACACTGAAGCTTTCTTT. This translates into CASSVVSREQLNTEAFF.

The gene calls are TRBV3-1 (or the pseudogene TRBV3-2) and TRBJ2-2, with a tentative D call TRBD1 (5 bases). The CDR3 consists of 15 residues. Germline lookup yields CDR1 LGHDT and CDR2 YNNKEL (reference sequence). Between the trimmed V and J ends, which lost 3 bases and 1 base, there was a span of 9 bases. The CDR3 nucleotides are TGTGCCAGCAGCCACCGACAGTGGAACACCGGGGAGCTGTTTTTT. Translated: CASSHRQWNTGELFF.

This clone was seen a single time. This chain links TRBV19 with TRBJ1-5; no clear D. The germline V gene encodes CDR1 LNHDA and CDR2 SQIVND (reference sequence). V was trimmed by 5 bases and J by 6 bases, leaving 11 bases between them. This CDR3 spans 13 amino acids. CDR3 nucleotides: TGTGCCAGTAGTCTCCTAGAGGGTCAGCCCCAGCATTTT. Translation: CASSLLEGQPQHF.

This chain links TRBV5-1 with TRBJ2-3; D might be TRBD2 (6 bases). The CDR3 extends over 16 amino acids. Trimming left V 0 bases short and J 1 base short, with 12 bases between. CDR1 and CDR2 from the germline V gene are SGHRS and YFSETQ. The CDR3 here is CASSLEGSGGTDTQYF. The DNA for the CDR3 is TGCGCCAGCAGCTTGGAAGGTAGCGGCGGCACAGATACGCAGTATTTT.

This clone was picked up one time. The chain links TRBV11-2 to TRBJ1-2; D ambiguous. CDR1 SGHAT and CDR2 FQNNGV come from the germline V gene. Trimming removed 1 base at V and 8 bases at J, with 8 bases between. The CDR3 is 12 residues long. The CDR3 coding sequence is TGTGCCAGCAGCTTAGGATCGGTAGGCTACACCTTC. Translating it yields CASSLGSVGYTF.

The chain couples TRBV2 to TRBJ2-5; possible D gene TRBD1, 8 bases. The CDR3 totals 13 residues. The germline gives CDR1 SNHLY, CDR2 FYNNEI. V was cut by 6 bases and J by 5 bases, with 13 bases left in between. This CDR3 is CASRTGGVETQYF. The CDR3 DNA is TGTGCCAGCAGAACAGGGGGGGTGGAGACCCAGTACTTC.

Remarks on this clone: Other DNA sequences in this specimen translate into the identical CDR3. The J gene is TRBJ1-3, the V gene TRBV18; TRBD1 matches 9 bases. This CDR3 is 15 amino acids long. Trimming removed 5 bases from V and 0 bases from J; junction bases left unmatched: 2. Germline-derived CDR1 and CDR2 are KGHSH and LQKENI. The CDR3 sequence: CASSETGGSGNTIYF. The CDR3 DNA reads TGTGCCAGCTCAGAGACAGGGGGCTCTGGAAACACCATATATTTT.

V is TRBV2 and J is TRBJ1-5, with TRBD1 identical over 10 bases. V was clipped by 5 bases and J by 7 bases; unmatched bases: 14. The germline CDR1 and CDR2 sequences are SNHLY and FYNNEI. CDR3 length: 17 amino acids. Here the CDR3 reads CASSTNYRDRGGQPQHF. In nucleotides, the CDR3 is TGTGCCAGCAGTACCAATTACCGGGACAGGGGCGGACAGCCCCAGCATTTT.

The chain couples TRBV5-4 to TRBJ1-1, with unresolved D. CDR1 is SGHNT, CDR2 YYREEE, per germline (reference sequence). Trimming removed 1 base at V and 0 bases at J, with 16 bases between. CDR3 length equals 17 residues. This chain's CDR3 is CASSLLGPGSVNTEAFF. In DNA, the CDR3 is TGTGCCAGCAGCTTGCTTGGTCCAGGCTCGGTGAACACTGAAGCTTTCTTT.

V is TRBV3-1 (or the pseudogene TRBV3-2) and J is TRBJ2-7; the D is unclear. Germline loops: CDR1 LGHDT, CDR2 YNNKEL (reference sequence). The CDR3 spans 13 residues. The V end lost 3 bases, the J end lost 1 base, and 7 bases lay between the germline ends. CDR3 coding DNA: TGTGCCAGCAGCCACTTTCAGTCCTACGAGCAGTACTTC. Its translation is CASSHFQSYEQYF.

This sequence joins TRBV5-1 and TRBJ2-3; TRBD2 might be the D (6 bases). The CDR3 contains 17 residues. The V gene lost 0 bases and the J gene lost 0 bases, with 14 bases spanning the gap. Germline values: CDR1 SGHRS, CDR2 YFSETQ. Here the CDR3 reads CASSLVTGLSSTDTQYF. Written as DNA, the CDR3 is TGCGCCAGCAGCTTGGTAACGGGACTCTCTAGCACAGATACGCAGTATTTT.

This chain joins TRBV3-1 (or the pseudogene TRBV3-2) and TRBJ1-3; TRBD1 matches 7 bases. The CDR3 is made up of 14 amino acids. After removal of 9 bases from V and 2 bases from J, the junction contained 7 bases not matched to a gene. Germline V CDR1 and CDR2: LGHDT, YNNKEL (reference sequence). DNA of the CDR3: TGTGCCAGTGGGCTCAGGGGGGCTGGAAACACCATATATTTT. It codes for CASGLRGAGNTIYF.

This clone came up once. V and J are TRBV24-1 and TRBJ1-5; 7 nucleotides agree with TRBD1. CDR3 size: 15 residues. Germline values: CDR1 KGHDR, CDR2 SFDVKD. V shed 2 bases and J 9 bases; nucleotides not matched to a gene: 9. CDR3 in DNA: TGTGCCACCAGTGATTCCCCTCTCTCAGGGGGGCCCCAGCATTTT. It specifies CATSDSPLSGGPQHF.

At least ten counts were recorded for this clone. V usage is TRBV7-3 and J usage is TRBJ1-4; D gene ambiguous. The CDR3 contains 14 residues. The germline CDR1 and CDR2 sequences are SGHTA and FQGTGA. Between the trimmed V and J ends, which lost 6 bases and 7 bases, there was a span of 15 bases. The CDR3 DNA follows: TGTGCCAGCAGGGACGCGGAGGTTTCTGAAAAACTGTTTTTT. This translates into CASRDAEVSEKLFF.

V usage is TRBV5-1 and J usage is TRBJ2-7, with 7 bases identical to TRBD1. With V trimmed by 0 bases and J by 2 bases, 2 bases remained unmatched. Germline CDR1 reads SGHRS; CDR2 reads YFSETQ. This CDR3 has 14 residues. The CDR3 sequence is CASSLGDSAYEQYF. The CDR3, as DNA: TGCGCCAGCAGCTTGGGGGACAGCGCCTACGAGCAGTACTTC.

CDR3 in amino acids: CAISEAGRQPQHF. The CDR3 DNA is TGTGCCATAAGCGAAGCGGGGAGACAGCCCCAGCATTTT. This sequence joins TRBV10-3 and TRBJ1-5; D gene unclear. V gave up 9 bases and J gave up 7 bases, with 16 bases separating them. The length of the CDR3 is 13 residues. Germline V gives CDR1 ENHRY, CDR2 SYGVKD.

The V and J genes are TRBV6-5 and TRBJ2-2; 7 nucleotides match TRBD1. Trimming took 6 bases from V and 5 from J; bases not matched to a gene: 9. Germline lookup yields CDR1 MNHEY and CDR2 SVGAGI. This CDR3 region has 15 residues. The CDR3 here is CASRRDRDSTGELFF. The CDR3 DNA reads TGTGCCAGCAGACGCGACAGGGATAGTACCGGGGAGCTGTTTTTT.

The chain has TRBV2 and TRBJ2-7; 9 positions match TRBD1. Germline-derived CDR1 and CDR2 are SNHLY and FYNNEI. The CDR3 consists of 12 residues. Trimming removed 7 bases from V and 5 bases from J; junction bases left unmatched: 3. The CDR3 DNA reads TGTGCCAGCAAAACAGGGGGCCACGAGCAGTACTTC. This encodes CASKTGGHEQYF.

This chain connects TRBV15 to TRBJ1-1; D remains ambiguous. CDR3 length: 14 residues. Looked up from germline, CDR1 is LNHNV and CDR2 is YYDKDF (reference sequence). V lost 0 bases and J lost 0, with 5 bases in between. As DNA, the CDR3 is TGTGCCACCAGCAGAGATTGGCTGAACACTGAAGCTTTCTTT. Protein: CATSRDWLNTEAFF.

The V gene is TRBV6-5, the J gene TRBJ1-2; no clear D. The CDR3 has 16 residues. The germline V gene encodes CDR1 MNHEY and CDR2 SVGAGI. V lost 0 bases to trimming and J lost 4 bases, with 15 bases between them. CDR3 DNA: TGTGCCAGCAGTTACTCGACGAGGGAGGACTTCTATGGCTACACCTTC. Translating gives CASSYSTREDFYGYTF.

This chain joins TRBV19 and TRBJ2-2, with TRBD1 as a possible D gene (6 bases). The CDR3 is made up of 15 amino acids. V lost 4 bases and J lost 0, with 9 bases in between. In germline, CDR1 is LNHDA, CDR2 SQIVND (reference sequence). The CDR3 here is CASSTQGPNTGELFF. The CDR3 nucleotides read TGTGCCAGTAGTACACAGGGCCCGAACACCGGGGAGCTGTTTTTT.

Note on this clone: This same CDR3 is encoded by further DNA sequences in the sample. CDR3 DNA sequence: TGCGCCAGCAGCTTAGGGACAGCGTACAATGAGCAGTTCTTC. This gives the protein CASSLGTAYNEQFF. The chain has TRBV5-1 and TRBJ2-1; 7 bases map to TRBD1. Germline V gene data show CDR1 as SGHRS and CDR2 as YFSETQ. Germline trimming cut 2 bases from V and 4 bases from J; bases unmatched to any gene: 3. CDR3 length equals 14 residues.

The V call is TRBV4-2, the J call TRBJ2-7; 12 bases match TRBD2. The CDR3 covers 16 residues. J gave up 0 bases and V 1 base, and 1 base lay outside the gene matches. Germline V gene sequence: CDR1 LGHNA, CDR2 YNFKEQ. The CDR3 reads CASSQGTSGDSYEQYF. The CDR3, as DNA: TGTGCCAGCAGCCAAGGGACTAGCGGGGACTCCTACGAGCAGTACTTC.

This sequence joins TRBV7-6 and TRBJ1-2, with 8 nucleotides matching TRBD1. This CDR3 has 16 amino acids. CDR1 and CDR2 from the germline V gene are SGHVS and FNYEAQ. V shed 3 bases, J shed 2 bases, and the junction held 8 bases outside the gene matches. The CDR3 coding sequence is TGTGCCAGCAGCTTGGAACAGGGGGTCTTGAACTATGGCTACACCTTC. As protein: CASSLEQGVLNYGYTF. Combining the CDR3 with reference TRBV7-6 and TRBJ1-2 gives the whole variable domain GAGVSQSPRYKVTKRGQDVALRCDPISGHVSLYWYRQALGQGPEFLTYFNYEAQQDKSGLPNDRFSAERPEGSISTLTIQRTEQRDSAMYRCASSLEQGVLNYGYTFGSGTRLTVV.

The CDR3 region is CASSAGTEGFDEQFF. CDR3 DNA sequence: TGTGCCAGCAGCGCCGGGACGGAGGGTTTCGATGAGCAGTTCTTC. The chain recombines TRBV9 with TRBJ2-1, with D perhaps matching TRBD2 (6 bases). Trimming cost V 3 bases and J 8 bases, with 18 bases left between them. This CDR3 is 15 amino acids long. The germline V gene encodes CDR1 SGDLS and CDR2 YYNGEE.

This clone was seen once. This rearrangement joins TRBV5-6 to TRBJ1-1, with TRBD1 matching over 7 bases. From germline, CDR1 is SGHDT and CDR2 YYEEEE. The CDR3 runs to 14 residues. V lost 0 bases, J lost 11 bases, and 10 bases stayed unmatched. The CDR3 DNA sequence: TGTGCCAGCAGCTTGGGGTACAGGGGCGGTATGGCTTTCTTT. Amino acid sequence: CASSLGYRGGMAFF.